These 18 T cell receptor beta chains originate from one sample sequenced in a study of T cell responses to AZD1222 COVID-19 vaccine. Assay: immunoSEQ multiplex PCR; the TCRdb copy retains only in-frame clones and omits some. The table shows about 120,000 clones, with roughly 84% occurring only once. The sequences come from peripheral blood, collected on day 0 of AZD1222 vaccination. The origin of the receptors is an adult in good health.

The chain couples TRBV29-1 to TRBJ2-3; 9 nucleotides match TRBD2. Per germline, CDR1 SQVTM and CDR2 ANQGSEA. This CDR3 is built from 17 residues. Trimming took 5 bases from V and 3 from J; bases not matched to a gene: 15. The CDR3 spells CSVRGLSSGGPTDTQYF. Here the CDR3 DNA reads TGCAGCGTTCGGGGACTCTCCAGCGGGGGGCCGACAGATACGCAGTATTTT.

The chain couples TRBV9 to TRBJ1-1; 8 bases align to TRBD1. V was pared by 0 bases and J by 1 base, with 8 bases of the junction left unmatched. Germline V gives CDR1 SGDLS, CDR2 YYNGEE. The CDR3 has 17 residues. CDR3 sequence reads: CASSVGQGANANTEAFF. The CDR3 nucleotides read TGTGCCAGCAGCGTAGGCCAGGGGGCCAACGCGAACACTGAAGCTTTCTTT. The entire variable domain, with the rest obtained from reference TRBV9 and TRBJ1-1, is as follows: DSGVTQTPKHLITATGQRVTLRCSPRSGDLSVYWYQQSLDQGLQFLIQYYNGEERAKGNILERFSAQQFPDLHSELNLSSLELGDSALYFCASSVGQGANANTEAFFGQGTRLTVV.

The CDR3 protein is CASGSNRDQPQHF. CDR3 coding DNA: TGTGCCAGTGGAAGCAACAGGGATCAGCCCCAGCATTTT. The chain recombines TRBV19 with TRBJ1-5, with TRBD1 as a possible D gene (6 bases). The CDR3 is 13 amino acids. Per the germline V gene, CDR1 is LNHDA and CDR2 is SQIVND (reference sequence). Deletions cut 8 bases from V and 5 bases from J, with 13 bases between.

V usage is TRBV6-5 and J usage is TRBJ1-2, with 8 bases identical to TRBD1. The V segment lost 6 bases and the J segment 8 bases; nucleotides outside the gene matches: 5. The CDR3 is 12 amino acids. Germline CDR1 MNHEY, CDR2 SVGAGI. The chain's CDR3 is CASRDGTGGYTF. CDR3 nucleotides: TGTGCCAGCAGGGACGGGACAGGCGGCTACACCTTC.

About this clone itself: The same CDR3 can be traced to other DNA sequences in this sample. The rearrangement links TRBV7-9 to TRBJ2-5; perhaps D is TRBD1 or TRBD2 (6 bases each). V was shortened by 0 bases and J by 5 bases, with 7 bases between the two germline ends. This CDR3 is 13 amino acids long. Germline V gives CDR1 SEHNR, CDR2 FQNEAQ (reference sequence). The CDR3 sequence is CASSLAGGETQYF. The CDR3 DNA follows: TGTGCCAGCAGCTTAGCGGGGGGCGAGACCCAGTACTTC.

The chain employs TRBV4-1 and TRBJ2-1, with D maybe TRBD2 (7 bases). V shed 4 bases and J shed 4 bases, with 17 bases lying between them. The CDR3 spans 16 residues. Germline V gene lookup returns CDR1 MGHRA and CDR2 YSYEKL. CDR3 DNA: TGCGCCAGCAGCCTCGGTCTGGGGGGGCAATACAATGAGCAGTTCTTC. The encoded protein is CASSLGLGGQYNEQFF.

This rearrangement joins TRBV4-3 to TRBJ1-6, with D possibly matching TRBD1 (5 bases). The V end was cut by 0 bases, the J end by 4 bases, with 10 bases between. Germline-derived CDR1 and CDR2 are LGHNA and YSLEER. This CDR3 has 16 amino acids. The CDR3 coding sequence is TGCGCCAGCAGCCAAGATTGGGACGGATATAATTCACCCCTCCACTTT. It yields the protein CASSQDWDGYNSPLHF.

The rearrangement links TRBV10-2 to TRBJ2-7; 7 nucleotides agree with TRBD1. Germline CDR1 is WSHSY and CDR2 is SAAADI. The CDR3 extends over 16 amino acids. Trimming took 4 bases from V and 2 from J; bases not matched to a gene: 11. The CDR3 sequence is CASSAPPTGTTYEQYF. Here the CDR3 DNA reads TGCGCCAGCAGTGCCCCCCCGACAGGGACGACCTACGAGCAGTACTTC.

The CDR3: CASSLALFGSNSPLHF. The CDR3 region has the DNA TGTGCCAGCAGCTTGGCCCTGTTTGGGTCCAATTCACCCCTCCACTTT. V gene TRBV5-8 combines with J gene TRBJ1-6, with D unresolved. Germline CDR1 SGHTS, CDR2 YDEGEE. V lost 0 bases to trimming and J lost 7 bases, with 14 bases between them. CDR3 size: 16 residues. Full variable domain (remainder filled in from reference TRBV5-8 and TRBJ1-6): EAGVTQSPTHLIKTRGQQATLRCSPISGHTSVYWYQQALGLGLQFLLWYDEGEERNRGNFPPRFSGRQFPNYSSELNVNALELEDSALYLCASSLALFGSNSPLHFGNGTRLTVT.

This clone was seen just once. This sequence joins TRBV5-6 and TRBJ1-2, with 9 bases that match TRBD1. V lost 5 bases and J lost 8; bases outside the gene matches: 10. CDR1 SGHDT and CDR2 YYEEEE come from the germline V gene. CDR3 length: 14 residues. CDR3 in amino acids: CASRPPGQGEGYTF. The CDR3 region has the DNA TGTGCCAGCAGGCCGCCGGGACAGGGAGAAGGCTACACCTTC.

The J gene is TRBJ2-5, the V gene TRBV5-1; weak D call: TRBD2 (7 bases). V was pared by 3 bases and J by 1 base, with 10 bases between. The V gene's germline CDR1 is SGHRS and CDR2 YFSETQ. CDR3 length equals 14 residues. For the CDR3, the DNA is TGCGCCAGCAGCTGGGGGGGGGCCCAAGAGACCCAGTACTTC. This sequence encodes CASSWGGAQETQYF.

For the CDR3, the DNA is TGTGCCAGCAGCCAAAGGGGGGCCCCAGGGCTGTTTTTT. Translation gives CASSQRGAPGLFF. This chain connects TRBV3-1 (or the pseudogene TRBV3-2) to TRBJ2-2; tentatively, D is TRBD1 or TRBD2 (6 bases each). This CDR3 spans 13 amino acids. From germline, CDR1 is LGHDT and CDR2 YNNKEL (reference sequence). V was trimmed by 2 bases and J by 13 bases, leaving 14 bases between them.

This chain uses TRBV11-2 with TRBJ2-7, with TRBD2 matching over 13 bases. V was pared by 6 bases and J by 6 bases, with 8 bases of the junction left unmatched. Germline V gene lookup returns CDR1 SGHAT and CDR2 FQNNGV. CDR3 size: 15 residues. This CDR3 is CASRQLAGGPREQYF. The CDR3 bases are TGTGCCAGCAGGCAACTAGCGGGGGGGCCTCGCGAGCAGTACTTC.

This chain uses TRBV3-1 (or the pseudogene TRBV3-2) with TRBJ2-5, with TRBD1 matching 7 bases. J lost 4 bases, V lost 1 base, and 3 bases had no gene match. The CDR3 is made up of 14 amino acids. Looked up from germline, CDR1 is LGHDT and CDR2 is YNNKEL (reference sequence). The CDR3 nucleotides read TGTGCCAGCAGCCAAGTGGGACAGATAGAGACCCAGTACTTC. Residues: CASSQVGQIETQYF.

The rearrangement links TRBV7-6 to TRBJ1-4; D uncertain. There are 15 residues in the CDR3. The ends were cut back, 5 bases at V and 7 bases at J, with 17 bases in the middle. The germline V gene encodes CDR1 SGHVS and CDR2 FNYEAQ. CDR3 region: CASSQTDLDGEKLFF. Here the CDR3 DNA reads TGTGCCAGCAGCCAAACGGACTTGGACGGTGAAAAACTGTTTTTT.

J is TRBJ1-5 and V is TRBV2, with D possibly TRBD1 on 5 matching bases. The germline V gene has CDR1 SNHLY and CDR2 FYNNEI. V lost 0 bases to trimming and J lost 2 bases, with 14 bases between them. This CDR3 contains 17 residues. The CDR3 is CASSEALRRAGNQPQHF. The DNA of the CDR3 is TGTGCCAGCAGTGAAGCGCTTCGCAGGGCTGGCAATCAGCCCCAGCATTTT.

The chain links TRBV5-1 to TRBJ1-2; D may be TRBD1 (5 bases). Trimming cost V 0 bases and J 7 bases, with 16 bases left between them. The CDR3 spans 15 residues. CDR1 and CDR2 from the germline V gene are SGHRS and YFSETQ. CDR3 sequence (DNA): TGCGCCAGCAGCTTGGACCAGTTCCCGAGGGGTGGCTACACCTTC. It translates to CASSLDQFPRGGYTF.

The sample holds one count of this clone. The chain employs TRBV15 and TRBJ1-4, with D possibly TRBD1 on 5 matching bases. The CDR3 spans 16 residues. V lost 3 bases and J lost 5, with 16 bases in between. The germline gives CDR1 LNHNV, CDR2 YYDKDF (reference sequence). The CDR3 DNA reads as TGTGCCACCAGCAGGGGGGGAGTGTCGGGCAATGAAAAACTGTTTTTT. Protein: CATSRGGVSGNEKLFF.